A selection of T cell receptor beta chains follows, all from one sample in a study of blood T cell repertoires in COVID-19. Assay: immunoSEQ multiplex PCR; the TCRdb copy retains only in-frame clones and omits some. Found here are some 100,000 clones, 70% to 90% of them singletons; the top ten hold about 18%. The sequenced sample consisted of peripheral blood. These TCRs come from a woman aged 60-70 years with acute or convalescent COVID-19. Each CDR3 is given with its conserved first and last residue. The D gene is left open where the match is weak. Rows give clone size only sometimes, using once, few, many, or a class for an expanded clone.

v_gene	j_gene	d_gene	abundance	CDR3nt	CDR3aa
TRBV9	TRBJ1-1	.	.	TGTGCCAGCAGCGTAGCGTCACAGAACACTGAAGCTTTCTTT	CASSVASQNTEAFF
TRBV6-5	TRBJ1-4	.	.	TGTGCCAGCAGTCAGAGGACAACAACTAATGAAAAACTGTTTTTT	CASSQRTTTNEKLFF
TRBV5-5	TRBJ1-6	.	.	TGTGCCAGCAGACCGAGCCTCGGGAGGACTCAGGGGAGTTCACCCCTCCACTTT	CASRPSLGRTQGSSPLHF
TRBV15	TRBJ1-4	.	.	TGTGCCACCAGCACACAGCGGGCTGAAAAACTGTTTTTT	CATSTQRAEKLFF
TRBV5-4	TRBJ1-1	.	.	TGTGCCAGCAGCCATAGACAGACAGGGAACACTGAAGCTTTCTTT	CASSHRQTGNTEAFF
TRBV28	TRBJ2-3	TRBD2	once	TGTGCCAGCAGCCTAGCGGGGAGAAGCACAGATACGCAGTATTTT	CASSLAGRSTDTQYF
TRBV5-5	TRBJ2-4	TRBD2	.	TGTGCCAGCAGCCTAAGCGGGGTAGCCAAAAACATTCAGTACTTC	CASSLSGVAKNIQYF
TRBV10-1	TRBJ1-1	.	.	TGCGCCAGCAGTAAACAGGTGAACACTGAAGCTTTCTTT	CASSKQVNTEAFF
TRBV7-6	TRBJ2-1	TRBD2	.	TGTGCCAGCAGCCCCACCGGGGGCGGGGGGAACAATGAGCAGTTCTTC	CASSPTGGGGNNEQFF
TRBV4-1	TRBJ2-2	TRBD2	once	TGCGCCAGCAGCCAAATAGCGGGGTTCACCGGGGAGCTGTTTTTT	CASSQIAGFTGELFF